This T cell receptor (beta chain) originates from a study of blood T cells in healthy people across ages. The use of a sample-barcoded 5' primer and a J-beta primer mix characterized a second PCR of about 7 to 12 cycles. TCRdb processed the 5' RACE reads anew with MiXCR; each CDR3 protein has one entry. This sample has hundreds of thousands of distinct CDR3 sequences, with about 56% found just once. Germline trimming cut 2 bases from V and 6 bases from J; bases unmatched to any gene: 7. The germline gives CDR1 SGHAT, CDR2 FQNNGV. The CDR3 loop spans 17 amino acids. Peripheral blood, roughly 9.3 milliliters per donor, was collected.

This chain links TRBV11-2 with TRBJ2-1; TRBD2 agrees at 13 bases. The origin of this receptor is a man aged 40-49 years in good health. The source material was blood. CDR3 sequence reads: CASSLRTSGSGSNEQFF. The CDR3 DNA reads TGTGCCAGCAGCTTACGGACTAGCGGGAGTGGTTCCAATGAGCAGTTCTTC.